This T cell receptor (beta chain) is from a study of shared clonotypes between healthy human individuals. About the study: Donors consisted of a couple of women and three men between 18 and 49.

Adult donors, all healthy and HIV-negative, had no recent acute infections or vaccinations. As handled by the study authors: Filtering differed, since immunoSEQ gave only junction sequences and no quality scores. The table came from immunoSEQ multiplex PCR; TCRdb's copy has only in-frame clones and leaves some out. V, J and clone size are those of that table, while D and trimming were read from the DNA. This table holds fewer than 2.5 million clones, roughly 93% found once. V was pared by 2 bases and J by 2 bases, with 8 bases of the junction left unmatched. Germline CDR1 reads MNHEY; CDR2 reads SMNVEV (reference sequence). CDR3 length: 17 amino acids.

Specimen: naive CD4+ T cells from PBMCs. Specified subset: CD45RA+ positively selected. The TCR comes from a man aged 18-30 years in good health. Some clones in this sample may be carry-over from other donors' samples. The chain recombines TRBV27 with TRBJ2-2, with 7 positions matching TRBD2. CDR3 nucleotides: TGTGCCAGCAGTTTACAGAGTAGCGGGCAAAACACCGGGGAGCTGTTTTTT. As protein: CASSLQSSGQNTGELFF.